The 13 T cell receptor beta chains presented below share a single source sample, sequenced in a study of cytomegalovirus exposure and HLA in healthy donors. The PCR made use of 60 Vbeta and 13 Jbeta primers. The assay was immunoSEQ multiplex PCR, and TCRdb's table has in-frame clones only and misses some. The sample holds about 89,000 clones, roughly a tenth seen once. The sample consisted of PBMCs. These receptors all come from a man aged 50-60 years in good health and CMV-seropositive.

About this clone itself: One junction end disagrees with the germline gene, perhaps due to a read error. V gene TRBV29-1 combines with J gene TRBJ1-2; D gene unclear. The V gene's germline CDR1 is SQVTM and CDR2 ANQGSEA. CDR3 length: 11 residues. The CDR3 DNA follows: TGCAGTGTTGTTGCAGGCTATGGCTACACCTTC. Protein product: CSVVAGYGYTF.

This chain connects TRBV28 to TRBJ1-2; D is unresolved. CDR3 length: 14 residues. Trimming cost V 4 bases and J 2 bases, with 11 bases left between them. Per germline, CDR1 MDHEN and CDR2 SYDVKM. DNA for the CDR3: TGTGCCAGCAGTTCGTTCGGCGGAAACTATGGCTACACCTTC. Its translation is CASSSFGGNYGYTF.

The chain carries TRBV27 and TRBJ2-7, with 11 bases matching TRBD1. The V gene's germline CDR1 is MNHEY and CDR2 SMNVEV (reference sequence). The CDR3 loop spans 15 amino acids. Unmatched junction bases numbered 3, after V lost 2 bases and J lost 3 bases. In DNA form, the CDR3 reads TGTGCCAGCAGTTTACCCGGGACAGGGGGCTACGAGCAGTACTTC. This sequence encodes CASSLPGTGGYEQYF.

This clone was counted a few times. The V gene is TRBV27, the J gene TRBJ2-7; 8 positions agree with TRBD1. Unmatched junction bases numbered 12, after V lost 8 bases and J lost 3 bases. The CDR3 runs to 15 residues. From germline, CDR1 is MNHEY and CDR2 SMNVEV (reference sequence). The CDR3 reads CASRETGETDYEQYF. The CDR3, as DNA: TGTGCCAGCCGGGAGACAGGGGAGACCGACTACGAGCAGTACTTC.

CDR3 region: CASSLLSGEQFF. CDR3 coding DNA: TGTGCCAGCAGTTTGTTGAGCGGTGAGCAGTTCTTC. The chain uses TRBV28 and TRBJ2-1, with TRBD2 as a possible D gene (5 bases). Trimming removed 3 bases from V and 9 bases from J, with 9 bases in between. The germline gives CDR1 MDHEN, CDR2 SYDVKM. The CDR3 runs 12 residues.

V usage is TRBV7-2 and J usage is TRBJ2-2; perhaps TRBD2 as D (6 bases). Germline lookup yields CDR1 SGHTA and CDR2 FQGNSA. The germline V and J ends were trimmed by 4 bases and 1 base, with 10 bases remaining between them. This CDR3 region has 15 residues. The CDR3 sequence is CASSSEGLNTGELFF. CDR3 coding DNA: TGTGCCAGCAGCTCGGAGGGGTTGAACACCGGGGAGCTGTTTTTT.

The chain recombines TRBV30 with TRBJ2-3; D might be TRBD2 (6 bases). Looked up from germline, CDR1 is GTSNPN and CDR2 is SVGIG (reference sequence). Trimming took off 4 bases at V and 2 bases at J, with 16 bases between the two ends. The CDR3 runs to 15 residues. In DNA form, the CDR3 reads TGTGCCTGGACCCGTGGCGGGATCAACACAGATACGCAGTATTTT. This codes for CAWTRGGINTDTQYF.

The chain links TRBV6-5 to TRBJ1-6; 7 bases agree with TRBD1. The CDR3 length is 15 residues. J gave up 2 bases and V 5 bases, and 3 bases lay outside the gene matches. In germline, CDR1 is MNHEY, CDR2 SVGAGI. The chain's CDR3 is CASSQGVTYNSPLHF. CDR3 sequence (DNA): TGTGCCAGCAGTCAGGGGGTTACCTATAATTCACCCCTCCACTTT.

The table lists this clone with a few counts. The chain carries TRBV10-3 and TRBJ1-5; no reliable D call. V was clipped by 0 bases and J by 0 bases, with 9 bases between them. CDR1 is ENHRY, CDR2 SYGVKD, per germline. This CDR3 comprises 16 residues. DNA for the CDR3: TGTGCCATCAGTGAGTCGGCGGGAAATAGCAATCAGCCCCAGCATTTT. This translates into CAISESAGNSNQPQHF.

In its sample, this clone was seen a few times. The rearrangement links TRBV7-2 to TRBJ2-5; D gene uncertain. Germline CDR1 is SGHTA and CDR2 is FQGNSA. CDR3 length equals 14 residues. V lost 5 bases, J lost 0 bases, and 10 bases lay in between. CDR3 amino acids: CASSPYSYQETQYF. The CDR3 DNA reads TGTGCCAGCAGCCCCTACAGCTACCAAGAGACCCAGTACTTC.

The V gene is TRBV5-3, the J gene TRBJ1-1, with a possible D match to TRBD1 (5 bases). TRBV5-3 counts as an open reading frame of uncertain function. There are 15 residues in the CDR3. Between the trimmed V and J ends, which lost 0 bases and 5 bases, there was a span of 14 bases. The CDR3: CARSLVGERGTEAFF. CDR3 DNA sequence: TGTGCCAGAAGCTTGGTTGGGGAAAGGGGTACTGAAGCTTTCTTT.

This clone was detected once. The chain employs TRBV19 and TRBJ1-2, with 7 nucleotides matching TRBD1. J was trimmed by 4 bases and V by 6 bases; bases with no gene match: 8. This CDR3 contains 14 residues. The V gene's germline CDR1 is LNHDA and CDR2 SQIVND (reference sequence). The CDR3, as DNA: TGTGCCAGTAGCTCAGGGGGAACTACCTATGGCTACACCTTC. Residues: CASSSGGTTYGYTF.

This clone was picked up a small number of times. This chain connects TRBV5-1 to TRBJ1-6; unclear D gene. V was pared by 0 bases and J by 2 bases, with 9 bases between. This CDR3 is built from 16 residues. Germline lookup yields CDR1 SGHRS and CDR2 YFSETQ. The CDR3 coding sequence is TGCGCCAGCAGCTTGGATCCAGGAACCTATAATTCACCCCTCCACTTT. It yields the protein CASSLDPGTYNSPLHF. Using reference TRBV5-1 and TRBJ1-6 for the parts outside the CDR3, the full variable domain is KAGVTQTPRYLIKTRGQQVTLSCSPISGHRSVSWYQQTPGQGLQFLFEYFSETQRNKGNFPGRFSGRQFSNSRSEMNVSTLELGDSALYLCASSLDPGTYNSPLHFGNGTRLTVT.